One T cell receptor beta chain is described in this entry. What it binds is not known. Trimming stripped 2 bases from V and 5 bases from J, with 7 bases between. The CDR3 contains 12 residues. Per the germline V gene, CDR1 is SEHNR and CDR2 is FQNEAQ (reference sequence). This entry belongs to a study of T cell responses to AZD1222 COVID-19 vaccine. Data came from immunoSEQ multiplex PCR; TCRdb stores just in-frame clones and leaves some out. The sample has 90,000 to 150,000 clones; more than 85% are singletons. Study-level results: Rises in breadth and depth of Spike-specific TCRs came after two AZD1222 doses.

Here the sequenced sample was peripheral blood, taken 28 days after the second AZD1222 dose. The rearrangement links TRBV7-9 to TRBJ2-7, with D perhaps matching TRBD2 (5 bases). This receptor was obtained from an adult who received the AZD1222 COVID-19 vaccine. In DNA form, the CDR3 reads TGTGCCAGCAGCTTAATCGGGGACGAGCAGTACTTC. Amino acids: CASSLIGDEQYF.